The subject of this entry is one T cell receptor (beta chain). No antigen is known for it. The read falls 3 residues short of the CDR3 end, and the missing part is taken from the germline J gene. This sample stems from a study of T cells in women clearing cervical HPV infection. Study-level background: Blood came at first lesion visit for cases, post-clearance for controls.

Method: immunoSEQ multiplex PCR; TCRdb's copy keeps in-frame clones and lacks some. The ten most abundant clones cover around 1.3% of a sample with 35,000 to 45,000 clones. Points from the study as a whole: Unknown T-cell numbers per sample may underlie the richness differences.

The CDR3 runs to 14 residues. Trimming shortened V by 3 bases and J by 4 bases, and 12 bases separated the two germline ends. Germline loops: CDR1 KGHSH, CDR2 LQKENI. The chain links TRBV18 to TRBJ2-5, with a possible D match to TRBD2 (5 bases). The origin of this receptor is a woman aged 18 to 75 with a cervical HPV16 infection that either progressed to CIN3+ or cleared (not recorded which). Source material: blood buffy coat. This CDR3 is CASSPPPAGETQYF. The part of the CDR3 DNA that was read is TGTGCCAGCTCACCCCCCCCCGCGGGAGAGACC. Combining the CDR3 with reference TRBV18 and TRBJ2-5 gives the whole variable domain NAGVMQNPRHLVRRRGQEARLRCSPMKGHSHVYWYRQLPEEGLKFMVYLQKENIIDESGMPKERFSAEFPKEGPSILRIQQVVRGDSAAYFCASSPPPAGETQYFGPGTRLLVL.